The 12 T cell receptor beta chains below were found in one sample sequenced in a study of T cells in Graves' hyperthyroidism and ophthalmopathy. TCR beta CDR3 regions were amplified from RNA. Researchers ran a first-round RT-PCR on the TCR CDR3 using the HTBI primer set. MiXCR, applied by TCRdb to the multiplex PCR reads, yields one record per CDR3 protein. The table includes fewer than 300,000 distinct CDR3 sequences, around 15% detected once. The sample was blood. The receptors were sampled from a woman aged 45-65 years with Graves' hyperthyroidism that later progressed to Graves' ophthalmopathy.

This clonotype was seen at least ten times. The V gene is TRBV9, the J gene TRBJ1-1; D uncertain. The ends were cut back, 0 bases at V and 7 bases at J, with 10 bases in the middle. CDR1 SGDLS and CDR2 YYNGEE come from the germline V gene. There are 13 residues in the CDR3. The CDR3 DNA reads TGTGCCAGCAGCGTAGGGAGGGCGGGTGAAGCTTTCTTT. Residues: CASSVGRAGEAFF. The variable domain in full, completed from reference TRBV9 and TRBJ1-1, reads DSGVTQTPKHLITATGQRVTLRCSPRSGDLSVYWYQQSLDQGLQFLIQYYNGEERAKGNILERFSAQQFPDLHSELNLSSLELGDSALYFCASSVGRAGEAFFGQGTRLTVV.

This clonotype showed up many times. V usage is TRBV6-1 and J usage is TRBJ1-5; no reliable D call. The CDR3 spans 14 residues. Deletions cut 1 base from V and 7 bases from J, with 11 bases between. Germline values: CDR1 MNHNS, CDR2 SASEGT. CDR3 loop: CASSEGSTGQPQHF. As DNA, the CDR3 is TGTGCCAGCAGTGAAGGATCAACGGGACAGCCCCAGCATTTT.

This rearrangement joins TRBV4-1 to TRBJ1-5; D call uncertain. The CDR3 sequence is 12 residues long. V dropped 6 bases and J dropped 6 bases, with 9 bases sitting between them. CDR1 and CDR2 from the germline V gene are MGHRA and YSYEKL. The CDR3 region has the DNA TGCGCCAGCAGGGGGTGGATTCAGCCCCAGCATTTT. Translated, it gives CASRGWIQPQHF.

In its sample, this clonotype was seen many times. The rearrangement uses TRBV6-6 and TRBJ1-1; D not resolved. Germline CDR1 is MNHNY and CDR2 is SVGAGI (reference sequence). This CDR3 is built from 13 residues. The V gene lost 0 bases and the J gene lost 6 bases, with 8 bases spanning the gap. The CDR3 here is CASSYSRSSEAFF. DNA for the CDR3: TGTGCCAGCAGTTACTCGCGGTCGTCTGAAGCTTTCTTT.

The rearrangement joins TRBV9 to TRBJ2-7, with TRBD2 identical over 8 bases. Germline V gives CDR1 SGDLS, CDR2 YYNGEE. J was trimmed by 2 bases and V by 4 bases; bases with no gene match: 8. This CDR3 has 15 amino acids. The CDR3 loop is CASSPRGGATYEQYF. CDR3 nucleotide sequence: TGTGCCAGCAGCCCCCGGGGGGGGGCTACCTACGAGCAGTACTTC.

This clonotype has at least ten counts. The chain is built from TRBV12-3 or TRBV12-4 and TRBJ2-7; weak D call: TRBD1 (5 bases). This CDR3 is built from 13 residues. Trimming took off 2 bases at V and 4 bases at J, with 9 bases between the two ends. This chain's CDR3 is CASSLYTGYEQYF. The CDR3 coding sequence is TGTGCCAGCAGTTTATATACAGGTTACGAGCAGTACTTC.

J is TRBJ2-1 and V is TRBV12-3 or TRBV12-4; 7 bases fit TRBD1. Trimming removed 3 bases from V and 3 bases from J; junction bases left unmatched: 5. CDR3 length: 15 residues. CDR3 protein: CASSFTGQRYNEQFF. CDR3 bases: TGTGCCAGCAGTTTTACGGGACAGCGCTACAATGAGCAGTTCTTC.

This clonotype was picked up many times. The chain joins TRBV2 to TRBJ1-1; D is ambiguous. CDR1 SNHLY and CDR2 FYNNEI come from the germline V gene. Deletions cut 3 bases from V and 4 bases from J, with 12 bases between. The CDR3 extends over 14 amino acids. The CDR3 coding sequence is TGTGCCAGCAGTGACGGGCCAGAGGTCACTGAAGCTTTCTTT. Its protein product is CASSDGPEVTEAFF.

In its sample, this clonotype was seen a few times. The V and J genes are TRBV19 and TRBJ2-7; TRBD1 agrees at 7 bases. Germline CDR1 reads LNHDA; CDR2 reads SQIVND (reference sequence). The CDR3 totals 14 residues. Germline trimming cut 4 bases from V and 3 bases from J; bases unmatched to any gene: 6. The CDR3 DNA reads as TGTGCCAGTAGTACCACAGGGGTCCGCTACGAGCAGTACTTC. It codes for CASSTTGVRYEQYF.

This clonotype was recorded many times. The gene calls are TRBV12-3 or TRBV12-4 and TRBJ2-5; 8 bases are shared with TRBD2. V lost 4 bases and J lost 7; bases outside the gene matches: 11. CDR3 length: 15 amino acids. Written as DNA, the CDR3 is TGTGCCAGCAGTTCCGGACTAGCCCGAAAAGGGACCCAGTACTTC. Amino acids: CASSSGLARKGTQYF.

This chain uses TRBV28 with TRBJ1-3; D is unclear. V was cut by 0 bases and J by 0 bases, with 9 bases left in between. Germline CDR1 MDHEN, CDR2 SYDVKM. This CDR3 has 16 residues. The CDR3 nucleotides read TGTGCCAGCAGTTTATGGCGGGAGAGCTCTGGAAACACCATATATTTT. It codes for CASSLWRESSGNTIYF.

The chain has TRBV20-1 and TRBJ2-7; no clear D. This CDR3 contains 15 residues. Germline V lookup: CDR1 DFQATT, CDR2 SNEGSKA (reference sequence). The V and J ends lost 7 bases and 4 bases respectively, with 23 bases between them. This CDR3 is CSGSHGHSQKYEQYF. The CDR3 DNA follows: TGCAGTGGGTCTCACGGGCACAGCCAGAAATACGAGCAGTACTTC.